A single T cell receptor beta chain is shown here with its context. Antigen specificity is unknown. These data originate in a study of T cells expressing NK-cell markers. The wider study: Among eight sequenced donors, seven carried HCMV seropositivity while one was seronegative.

After re-calling the 5' RACE reads, TCRdb lists one entry per CDR3 protein, DNA absent. The sample totals some 440,000 distinct CDR3 sequences. This CDR3 is built from 14 residues. Germline-derived CDR1 and CDR2 are SGHDT and YYEEEE. Points from the study as a whole: Leadership of the CD3+CD56-NKG2C+ fraction also belonged to these clonotypes in several donors. The share of CD8+ T cells held by dominant NKG2C+ clonotypes was about 1.0-7.5% in 5 or 6 donors.

The TCR sequence derives from a woman aged 50 to 60 in good health. V and J are TRBV5-6 and TRBJ1-2. Sequencing was done on a sample of blood T cells: a sorted CD56 or NKG2C T cell subset, CD4+ or CD8+ T cells, or bulk PBMC T cells (not recorded which). The CDR3 loop is CASSFTQASGGYTF.